These 3 T cell receptor beta chains were sequenced from one sample in a study of CD8+CD57+ T cells in acquired aplastic anemia. Investigators profiled TCR beta VDJ and CDR3 from genomic DNA template. TCRdb recomputed calls from the reads with MiXCR, one row per CDR3 protein. The data contain about 220,000 distinct CDR3 sequences, 30% to 40% of them singletons. Source material: sorted CD4+, CD8+, or CD8+CD57+ T cells (not recorded which) from PBMCs. The receptors derive from a human donor in good health, serving as a control.

At least ten counts were recorded for this clonotype. The gene calls are TRBV2 and TRBJ2-5; D remains ambiguous. With 8 bases removed from V and 5 bases from J, the gap between germline ends came to 3 bases. This CDR3 has 9 residues. Germline assignment: CDR1 SNHLY and CDR2 FYNNEI. The CDR3 nucleotides read TGTGCCAGCGGGGAGACCCAGTACTTC. Residues: CASGETQYF.

CDR3 DNA: TGTGCCAGCTACTTACAGAGGGTCATAACAGTCTCCTACGAGCAGTACTTC. As protein: CASYLQRVITVSYEQYF. The chain recombines TRBV4-2 with TRBJ2-7; possibly TRBD2 for D (5 bases). The V gene's germline CDR1 is LGHNA and CDR2 YNFKEQ. The CDR3 spans 17 residues. Between the trimmed V and J ends, which lost 8 bases and 0 bases, there was a span of 23 bases.

Comments on this clonotype: It may be a read error: a sequence one base away is much more abundant. The rearrangement uses TRBV10-2 and TRBJ2-3, with D tentatively TRBD2 (6 bases). The CDR3 length is 17 residues. The V gene lost 5 bases and the J gene lost 2 bases, with 20 bases spanning the gap. Germline values: CDR1 WSHSY, CDR2 SAAADI. As DNA, the CDR3 is TGCGCCAGCAGTAACCCCGCGGCCGCGGGGCTCACAGATACGCAGTATTTT. Its translation: CASSNPAAAGLTDTQYF.